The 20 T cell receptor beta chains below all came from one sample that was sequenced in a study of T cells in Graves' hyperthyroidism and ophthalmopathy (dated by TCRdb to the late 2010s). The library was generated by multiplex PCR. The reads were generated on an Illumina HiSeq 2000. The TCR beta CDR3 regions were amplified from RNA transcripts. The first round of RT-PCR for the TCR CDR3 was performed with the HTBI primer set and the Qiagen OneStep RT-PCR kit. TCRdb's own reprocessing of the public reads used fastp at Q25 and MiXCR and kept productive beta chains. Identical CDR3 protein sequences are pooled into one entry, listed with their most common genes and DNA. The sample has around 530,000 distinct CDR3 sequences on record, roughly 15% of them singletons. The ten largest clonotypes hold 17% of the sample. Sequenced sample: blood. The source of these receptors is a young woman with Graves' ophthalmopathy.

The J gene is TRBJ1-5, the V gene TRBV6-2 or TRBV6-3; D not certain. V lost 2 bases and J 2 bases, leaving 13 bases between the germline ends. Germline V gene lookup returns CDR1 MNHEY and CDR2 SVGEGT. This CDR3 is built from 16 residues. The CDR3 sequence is CASSYGAMAGNQPQHF. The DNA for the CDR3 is TGTGCCAGCAGTTACGGTGCGATGGCGGGCAATCAGCCCCAGCATTTT.

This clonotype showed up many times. The CDR3 sequence is CASSRTPHGDGYTF. CDR3 in DNA: TGTGCCAGCAGCCGTACCCCGCACGGGGATGGCTACACCTTC. V is TRBV7-8 and J is TRBJ1-2, with D unclear. V dropped 5 bases and J dropped 6 bases, with 16 bases sitting between them. Germline V gene sequence: CDR1 SGHVS, CDR2 FQNEAQ. The CDR3 totals 14 residues.

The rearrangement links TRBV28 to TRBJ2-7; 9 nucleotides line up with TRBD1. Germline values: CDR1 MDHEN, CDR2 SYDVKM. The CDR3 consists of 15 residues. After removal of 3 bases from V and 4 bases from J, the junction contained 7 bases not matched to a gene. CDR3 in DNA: TGTGCCAGCAGTTTCTTCGGGGGACAGGGATACGAGCAGTACTTC. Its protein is CASSFFGGQGYEQYF.

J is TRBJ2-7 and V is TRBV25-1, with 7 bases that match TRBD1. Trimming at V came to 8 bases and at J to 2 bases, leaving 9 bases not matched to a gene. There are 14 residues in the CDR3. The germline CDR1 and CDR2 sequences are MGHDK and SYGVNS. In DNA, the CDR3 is TGTGCCAGCGGACCCCGGACAGGTACCTACGAGCAGTACTTC. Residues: CASGPRTGTYEQYF.

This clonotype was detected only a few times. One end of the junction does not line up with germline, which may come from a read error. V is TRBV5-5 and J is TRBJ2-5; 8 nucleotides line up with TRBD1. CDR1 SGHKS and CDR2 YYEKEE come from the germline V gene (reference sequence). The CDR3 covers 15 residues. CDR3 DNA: TGTGCTAGCAGCTTAGGGACAGGACCCCAAGAGACCCAGTACTTC. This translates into CASSLGTGPQETQYF.

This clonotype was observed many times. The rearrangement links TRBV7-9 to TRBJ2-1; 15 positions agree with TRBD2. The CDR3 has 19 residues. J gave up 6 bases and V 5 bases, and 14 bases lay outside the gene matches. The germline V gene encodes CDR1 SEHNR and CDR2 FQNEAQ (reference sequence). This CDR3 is CASSPWDGLAGGRSNEQFF. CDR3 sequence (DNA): TGTGCCAGCAGCCCGTGGGACGGACTAGCGGGGGGGCGGAGCAATGAGCAGTTCTTC. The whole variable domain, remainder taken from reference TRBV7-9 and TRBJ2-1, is DTGVSQNPRHKITKRGQNVTFRCDPISEHNRLYWYRQTLGQGPEFLTYFQNEAQLEKSRLLSDRFSAERPKGSFSTLEIQRTEQGDSAMYLCASSPWDGLAGGRSNEQFFGPGTRLTVL.

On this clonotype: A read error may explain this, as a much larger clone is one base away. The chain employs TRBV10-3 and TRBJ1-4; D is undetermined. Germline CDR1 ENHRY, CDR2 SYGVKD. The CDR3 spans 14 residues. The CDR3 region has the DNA TGTGCCATCAGTTCAGGAGCAACTAATGAAAAACCGTTTTTT. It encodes CAISSGATNEKPFF.

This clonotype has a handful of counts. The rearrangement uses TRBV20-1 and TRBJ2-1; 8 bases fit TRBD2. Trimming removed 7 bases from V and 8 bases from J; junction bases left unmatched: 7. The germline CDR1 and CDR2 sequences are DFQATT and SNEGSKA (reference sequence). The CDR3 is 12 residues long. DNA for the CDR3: TGCAGTGAGGCTAGCGGGTGGGATGAGCAGTTCTTC. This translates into CSEASGWDEQFF.

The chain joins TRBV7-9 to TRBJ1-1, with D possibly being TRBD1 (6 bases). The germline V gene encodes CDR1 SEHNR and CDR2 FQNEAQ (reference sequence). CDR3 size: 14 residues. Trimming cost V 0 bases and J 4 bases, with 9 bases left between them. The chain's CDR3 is CASSLAQGSTEAFF. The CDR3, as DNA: TGTGCCAGCAGCTTAGCACAGGGAAGCACTGAAGCTTTCTTT.

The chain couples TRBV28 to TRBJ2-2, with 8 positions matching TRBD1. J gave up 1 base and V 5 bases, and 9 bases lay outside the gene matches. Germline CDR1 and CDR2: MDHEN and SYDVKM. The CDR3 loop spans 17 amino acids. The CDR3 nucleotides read TGTGCCAGCAGTGATACAGGGGGTTACCAGAACACCGGGGAGCTGTTTTTT. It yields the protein CASSDTGGYQNTGELFF. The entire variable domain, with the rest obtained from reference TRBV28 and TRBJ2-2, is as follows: DVKVTQSSRYLVKRTGEKVFLECVQDMDHENMFWYRQDPGLGLRLIYFSYDVKMKEKGDIPEGYSVSREKKERFSLILESASTNQTSMYLCASSDTGGYQNTGELFFGEGSRLTVL.

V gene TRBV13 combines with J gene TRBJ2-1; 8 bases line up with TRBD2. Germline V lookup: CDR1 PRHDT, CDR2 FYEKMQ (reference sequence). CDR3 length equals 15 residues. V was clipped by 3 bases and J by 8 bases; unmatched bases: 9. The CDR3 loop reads CASSLPREGLYEQFF. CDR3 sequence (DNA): TGTGCCAGCAGCTTGCCACGGGAGGGTCTCTATGAGCAGTTCTTC.

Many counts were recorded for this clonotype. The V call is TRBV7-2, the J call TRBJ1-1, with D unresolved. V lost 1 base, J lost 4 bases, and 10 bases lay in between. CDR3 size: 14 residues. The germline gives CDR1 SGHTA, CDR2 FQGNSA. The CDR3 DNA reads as TGTGCCAGCAGCTTAGAGAGGGCTACCACTGAAGCTTTCTTT. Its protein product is CASSLERATTEAFF.

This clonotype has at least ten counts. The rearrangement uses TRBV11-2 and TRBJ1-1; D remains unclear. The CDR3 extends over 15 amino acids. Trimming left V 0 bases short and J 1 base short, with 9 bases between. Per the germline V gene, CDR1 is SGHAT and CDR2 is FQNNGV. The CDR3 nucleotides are TGTGCCAGCAGCTTAGAACGGGCCCGGAACACTGAAGCTTTCTTT. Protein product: CASSLERARNTEAFF.

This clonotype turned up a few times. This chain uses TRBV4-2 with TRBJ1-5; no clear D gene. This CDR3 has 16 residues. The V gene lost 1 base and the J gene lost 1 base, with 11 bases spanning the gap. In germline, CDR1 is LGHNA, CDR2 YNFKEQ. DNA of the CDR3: TGTGCCAGCAGCCAAGTTTGGACCGAGAGCAATCAGCCCCAGCATTTT. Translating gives CASSQVWTESNQPQHF.

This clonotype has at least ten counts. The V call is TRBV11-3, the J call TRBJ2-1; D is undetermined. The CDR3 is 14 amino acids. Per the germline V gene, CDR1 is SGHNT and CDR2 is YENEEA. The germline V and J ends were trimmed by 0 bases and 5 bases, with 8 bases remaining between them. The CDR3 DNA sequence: TGTGCCAGCAGCTTAGAGGGCCTAAACAATGAGCAGTTCTTC. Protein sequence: CASSLEGLNNEQFF.

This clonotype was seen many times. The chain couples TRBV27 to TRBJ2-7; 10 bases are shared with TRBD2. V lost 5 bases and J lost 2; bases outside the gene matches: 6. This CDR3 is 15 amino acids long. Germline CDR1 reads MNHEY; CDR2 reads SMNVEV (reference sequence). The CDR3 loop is CASSLFSGGPYEQYF. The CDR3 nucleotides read TGTGCCAGCAGTCTTTTTAGCGGGGGGCCCTACGAGCAGTACTTC.

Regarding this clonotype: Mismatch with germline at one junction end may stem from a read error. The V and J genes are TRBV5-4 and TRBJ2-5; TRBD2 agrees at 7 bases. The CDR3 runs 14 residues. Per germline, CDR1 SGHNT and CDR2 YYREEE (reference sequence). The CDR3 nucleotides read TGTGCCAACAGCTTCGGGGGGAGCCCCGGGACCCAGTACTTC. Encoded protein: CANSFGGSPGTQYF.

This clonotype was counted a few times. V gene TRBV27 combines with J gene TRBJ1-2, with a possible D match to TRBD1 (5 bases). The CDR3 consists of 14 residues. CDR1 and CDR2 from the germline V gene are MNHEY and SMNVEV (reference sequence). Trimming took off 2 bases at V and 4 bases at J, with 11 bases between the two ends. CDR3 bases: TGTGCCAGCAGTTTAATGGCAGGGACCTATGGCTACACCTTC. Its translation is CASSLMAGTYGYTF.

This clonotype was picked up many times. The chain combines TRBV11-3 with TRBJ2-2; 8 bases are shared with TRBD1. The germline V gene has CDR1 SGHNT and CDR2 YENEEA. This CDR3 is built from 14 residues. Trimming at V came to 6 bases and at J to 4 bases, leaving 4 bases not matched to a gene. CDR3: CASSADRGTGELFF. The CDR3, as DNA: TGTGCCAGCAGTGCAGACAGGGGCACCGGGGAGCTGTTTTTT. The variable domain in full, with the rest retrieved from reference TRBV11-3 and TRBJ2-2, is EAGVVQSPRYKIIEKKQPVAFWCNPISGHNTLYWYLQNLGQGPELLIRYENEEAVDDSQLPKDRFSAERLKGVDSTLKIQPAELGDSAVYLCASSADRGTGELFFGEGSRLTVL.

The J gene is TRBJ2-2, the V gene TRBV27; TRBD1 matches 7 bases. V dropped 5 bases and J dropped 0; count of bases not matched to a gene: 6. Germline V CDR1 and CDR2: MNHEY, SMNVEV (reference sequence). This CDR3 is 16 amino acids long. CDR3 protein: CASSQTGASNTGELFF. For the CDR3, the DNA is TGTGCCAGCAGTCAAACAGGGGCCTCGAACACCGGGGAGCTGTTTTTT.